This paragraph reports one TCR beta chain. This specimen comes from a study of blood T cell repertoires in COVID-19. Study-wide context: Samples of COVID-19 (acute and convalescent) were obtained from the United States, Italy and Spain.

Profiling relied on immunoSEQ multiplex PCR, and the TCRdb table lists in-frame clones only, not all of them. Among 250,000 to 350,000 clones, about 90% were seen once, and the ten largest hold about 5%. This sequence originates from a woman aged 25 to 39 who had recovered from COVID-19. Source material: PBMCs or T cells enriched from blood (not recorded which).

The CDR3 DNA is TGTGCCAGCAAAGGGGAAGTGGACTATGGCTACACCTTC. Its protein product is CASKGEVDYGYTF. The rearrangement uses TRBV2 and TRBJ1-2, with a weak D call TRBD1 (5 bases). This CDR3 has 13 amino acids. Germline V gene sequence: CDR1 SNHLY, CDR2 FYNNEI. Trimming pared 7 bases from V and 3 bases from J, leaving 12 bases between.